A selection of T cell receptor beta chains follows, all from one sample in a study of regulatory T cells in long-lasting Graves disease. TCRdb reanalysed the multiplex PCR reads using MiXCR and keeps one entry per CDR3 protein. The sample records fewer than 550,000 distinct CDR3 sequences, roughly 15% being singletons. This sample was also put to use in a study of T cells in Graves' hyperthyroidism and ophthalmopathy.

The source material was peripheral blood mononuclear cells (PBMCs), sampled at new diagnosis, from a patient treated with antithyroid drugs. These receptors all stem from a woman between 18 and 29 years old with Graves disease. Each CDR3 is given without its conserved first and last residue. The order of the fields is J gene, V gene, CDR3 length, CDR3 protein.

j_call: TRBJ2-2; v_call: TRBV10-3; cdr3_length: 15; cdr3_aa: AISESAAGPFTGELF
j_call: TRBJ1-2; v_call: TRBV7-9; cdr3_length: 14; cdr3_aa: ASSYNQGQLNYGYT
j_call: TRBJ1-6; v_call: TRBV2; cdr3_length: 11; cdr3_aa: ASRDGYNSPLH
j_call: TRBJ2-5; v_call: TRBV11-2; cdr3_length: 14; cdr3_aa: ASSPTGSGVRETQY
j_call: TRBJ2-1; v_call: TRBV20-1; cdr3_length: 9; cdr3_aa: SLASAIEQF
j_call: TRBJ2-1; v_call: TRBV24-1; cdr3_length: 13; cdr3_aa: ATSDWTRGYNEQF
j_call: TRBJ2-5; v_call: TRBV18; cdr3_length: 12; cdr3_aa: ASSLRRGIETQY
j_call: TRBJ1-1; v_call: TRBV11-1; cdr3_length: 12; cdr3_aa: ASSLGGGNTEAF
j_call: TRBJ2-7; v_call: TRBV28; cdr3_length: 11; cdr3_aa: ASTRQGYYEQY
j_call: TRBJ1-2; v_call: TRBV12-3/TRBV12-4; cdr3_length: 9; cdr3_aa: ASGARWGYT
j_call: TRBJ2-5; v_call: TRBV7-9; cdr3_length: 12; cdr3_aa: ASSLTGPKETQY
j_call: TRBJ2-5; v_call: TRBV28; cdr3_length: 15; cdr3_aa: ASSFLREGRRGETQY
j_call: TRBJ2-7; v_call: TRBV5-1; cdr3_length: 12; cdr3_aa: ASSRLANSYEQY
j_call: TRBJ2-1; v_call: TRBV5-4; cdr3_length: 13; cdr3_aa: ASSLEPDSYNEQF
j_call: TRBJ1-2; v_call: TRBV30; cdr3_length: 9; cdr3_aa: AWSEEYGYT
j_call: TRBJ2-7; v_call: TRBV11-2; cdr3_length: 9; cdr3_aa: ASSAYYEQY
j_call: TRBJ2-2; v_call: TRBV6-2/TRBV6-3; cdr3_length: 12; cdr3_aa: ASGGIGETGELF
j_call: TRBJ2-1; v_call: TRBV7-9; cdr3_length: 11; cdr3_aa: ASSLAVRNEQF
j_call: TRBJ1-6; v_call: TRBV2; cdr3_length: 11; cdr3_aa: ASIPRTNSPLH
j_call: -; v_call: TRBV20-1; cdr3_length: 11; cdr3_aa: SASQGAQETQY
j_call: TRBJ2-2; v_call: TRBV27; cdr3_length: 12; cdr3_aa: ASSIRITTGELF
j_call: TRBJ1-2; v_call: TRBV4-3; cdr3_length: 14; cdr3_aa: ASSQDLRDRNYGYT
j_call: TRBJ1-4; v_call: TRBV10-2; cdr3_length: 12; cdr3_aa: ASSVSGVEEKLF
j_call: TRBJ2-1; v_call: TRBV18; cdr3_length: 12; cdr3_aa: ASSPTVEGNEQF
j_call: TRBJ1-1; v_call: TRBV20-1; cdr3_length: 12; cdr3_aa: SARDGSGVTEAF
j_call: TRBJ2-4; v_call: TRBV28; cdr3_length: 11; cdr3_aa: ASSRRSRDIQY
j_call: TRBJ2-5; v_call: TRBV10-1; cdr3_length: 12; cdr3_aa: ASSEPGELKTQY
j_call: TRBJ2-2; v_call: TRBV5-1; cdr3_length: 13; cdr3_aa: ASSQYTAATGELF
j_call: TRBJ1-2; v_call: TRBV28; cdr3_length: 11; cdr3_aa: ASKTGGADGYT
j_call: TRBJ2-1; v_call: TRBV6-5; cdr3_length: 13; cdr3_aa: ASSYWLAGGPEQF
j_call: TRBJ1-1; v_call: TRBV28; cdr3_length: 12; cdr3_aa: ASSMGQSHTEAF
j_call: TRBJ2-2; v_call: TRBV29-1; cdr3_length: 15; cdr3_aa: SGGLGRSGGNTGELF
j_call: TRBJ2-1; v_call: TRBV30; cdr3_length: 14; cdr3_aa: AWSRLTSGRNNEQF
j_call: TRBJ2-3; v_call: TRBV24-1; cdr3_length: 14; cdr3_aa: ATSDFGGVGTDTQY
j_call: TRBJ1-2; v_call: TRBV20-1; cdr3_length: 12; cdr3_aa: SASRDSLWGGYT
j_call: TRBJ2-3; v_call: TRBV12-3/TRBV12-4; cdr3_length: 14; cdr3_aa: ASSVAMAVSTDTQY
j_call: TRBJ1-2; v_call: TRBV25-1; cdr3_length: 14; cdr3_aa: ASSESLGTGVYGYT
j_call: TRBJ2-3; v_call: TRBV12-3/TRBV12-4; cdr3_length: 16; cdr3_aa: ASSHGLAGGPTTDTQY
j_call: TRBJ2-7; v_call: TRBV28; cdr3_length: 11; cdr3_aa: ASSLAHYYEQY
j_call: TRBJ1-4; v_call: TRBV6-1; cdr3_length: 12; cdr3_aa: ASREGTANEKLF
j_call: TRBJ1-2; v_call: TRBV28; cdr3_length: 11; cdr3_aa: ASSWTGGNGYT
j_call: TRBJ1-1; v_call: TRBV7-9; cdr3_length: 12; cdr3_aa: ASSSDSLNTEAF
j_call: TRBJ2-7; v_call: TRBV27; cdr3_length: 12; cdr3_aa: ASSFQGLIYEQY
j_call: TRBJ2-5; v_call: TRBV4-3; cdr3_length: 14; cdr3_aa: ASSQDDGSLGETQY
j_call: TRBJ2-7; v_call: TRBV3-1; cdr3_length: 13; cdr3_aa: ASSQGTSGKREQY
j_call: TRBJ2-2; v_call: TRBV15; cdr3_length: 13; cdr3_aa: ATSRGLANTGELF
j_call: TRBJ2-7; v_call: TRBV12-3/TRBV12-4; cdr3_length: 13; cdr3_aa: ASRYLTSGNWEQY
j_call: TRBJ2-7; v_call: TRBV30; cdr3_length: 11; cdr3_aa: AWSNIKGGEQY